These T cell receptor beta chains were read from a single sample in a study of PD-1 blockade in classical Hodgkin lymphoma. Assay used: immunoSEQ multiplex PCR; TCRdb lists only in-frame clones, some missing. The table has tens of thousands of clones, around 90% seen once. This sample comprised peripheral blood mononuclear cells (PBMCs), obtained before the second cycle of nivolumab. The receptor source for this set is a human donor with classical Hodgkin lymphoma. CDR3s include the opening cysteine and the closing phenylalanine or tryptophan. D genes are given only for firm matches. The size of a clone is reported for some rows only, either as once, few or many, or as a class for expanded clones.

.,TRBJ2-4,TRBV7-9,once,TGTGCCAGCAGCTTAGGCGGACTAGCCAAAAACATTCAGTACTTC,CASSLGGLAKNIQYF
.,TRBJ2-7,TRBV6-6,.,TGTGCCAGCAGTGGGCCCTCCGAGCAGTACTTC,CASSGPSEQYF
.,TRBJ1-5,TRBV30,.,TGTGCCTGGAGTGTAATCGGGGGGTTCAATCAGCCCCAGCATTTT,CAWSVIGGFNQPQHF
.,TRBJ1-5,TRBV7-9,.,TGTGCCAGCAGCTTAGGATATGATCAGCCCCAGCATTTT,CASSLGYDQPQHF
.,TRBJ1-4,TRBV6-5,.,TGTGCCAGCGGACAGACAAATGAAAAACTGTTTTTT,CASGQTNEKLFF
.,TRBJ1-4,TRBV6-5,.,TGTGCCAGCAGGCCTGGGGGGAGTAATGAAAAACTGTTTTTT,CASRPGGSNEKLFF
.,TRBJ2-7,TRBV10-1,once,TGCGCCAGCAGTGAGTCTGCCCGGGGTTACGAGCAGTACTTC,CASSESARGYEQYF
.,TRBJ2-7,TRBV10-2,.,TGCGCCAGCAGTGAAAGGGGGGTTCAGGGCGAGCAGTACTTC,CASSERGVQGEQYF
TRBD2,TRBJ2-5,TRBV5-1,.,TGCGCCAGCAGCTTGGTGTCTAGCGGACAAGAGACCCAGTACTTC,CASSLVSSGQETQYF
.,TRBJ2-3,TRBV5-4,.,TGTGCCAGCAGCTCCGTTAAGGGCGCGGCAGATACGCAGTATTTT,CASSSVKGAADTQYF
.,TRBJ2-1,TRBV5-4,.,TGTGCCAGCAAGGGGGGGGCGACCTACAATGAGCAGTTCTTC,CASKGGATYNEQFF
.,TRBJ1-3,TRBV19,.,TGTGCCAGTAACTCAGGGTCCTTCTCTGGAAACACCATATATTTT,CASNSGSFSGNTIYF
.,TRBJ2-7,TRBV27,.,TGTGCCAGCAGTCGGCAGGGAAGTACCTACGAGCAGTACTTC,CASSRQGSTYEQYF
.,TRBJ2-7,TRBV5-6,once,TGTGCCAGCAGCTTGGTCGGCTACGAGCAGTACTTC,CASSLVGYEQYF
.,TRBJ1-3,TRBV2,.,TGTGCCAGCGGGGTCGGTATCTCTGGAAACACCATATATTTT,CASGVGISGNTIYF
.,TRBJ2-7,TRBV6-1,few,TGTGCCAGCAGTCCCCGACCGTTGGACGAGCAGTACTTC,CASSPRPLDEQYF
.,TRBJ2-3,TRBV7-9,once,TGTGCCAGCAGCTTTTCCTCAGATACGCAGTATTTT,CASSFSSDTQYF
.,TRBJ1-3,TRBV27,.,TGTGCCAGCAGTTTATTGGGGGGAAATGGAAACACCATATATTTT,CASSLLGGNGNTIYF
.,TRBJ2-3,TRBV5-1,.,TGCGCCAGCAGCTTGGTTGGGACTTTCACCACAGATACGCAGTATTTT,CASSLVGTFTTDTQYF
.,TRBJ2-7,TRBV7-8,.,TGTGCCAGCAGCTTAGTTCTGGGCGACGAGCAGTACTTC,CASSLVLGDEQYF
.,TRBJ1-3,TRBV5-5,.,TGTGCCAGCAGCTTGATCCCGGGGGAGGGAAACACCATATATTTT,CASSLIPGEGNTIYF
.,TRBJ1-1,TRBV9,.,TGTGCCAGCAGCCCCCTGGGTTGGGGGTACACTGAAGCTTTCTTT,CASSPLGWGYTEAFF
TRBD2,TRBJ2-3,TRBV4-2,medium-sized,TGTGCCAGCAGCCAGGGGACTAGCGACACAGATACGCAGTATTTT,CASSQGTSDTDTQYF
.,TRBJ2-5,TRBV5-6,.,TGTGCCAGCAGCTCCAACCTACGGGAGCGGCAAGAGACCCAGTACTTC,CASSSNLRERQETQYF
TRBD2,TRBJ2-3,TRBV15,.,TGTGCCACCAGCGGGTATAGCGGGGGGGCCGAAGATACGCAGTATTTT,CATSGYSGGAEDTQYF
TRBD1,TRBJ1-2,TRBV7-9,.,TGTGCCAGCAGCCCTTCTGGGACAGGGGGCACAGGTGGCTACACCTTC,CASSPSGTGGTGGYTF
TRBD1,TRBJ2-7,TRBV5-1,.,TGCGCCAGCAGTCAGGGGGCGAGCTCCTACGAGCAGTACTTC,CASSQGASSYEQYF
TRBD1,TRBJ1-2,TRBV7-2,once,TGTGCCAGCAGCCCGAGAGGGACAGGGGACCTCTATGGCTACACCTTC,CASSPRGTGDLYGYTF
.,TRBJ1-1,TRBV5-1,.,TGCGCCAGCAGCGCTTCTGGACAGTCCCTGGGGGCTTTCTTT,CASSASGQSLGAFF
TRBD1,TRBJ1-2,TRBV2,.,TGTGCCAGCAGTGCTAGGACAGGGAAGGTGGATGGCTACACCTTC,CASSARTGKVDGYTF
.,TRBJ1-2,TRBV10-3,.,TGTGCCATCTTTTCTCGTGAACAGGGCGACTATGGCTACACCTTC,CAIFSREQGDYGYTF
.,TRBJ2-7,TRBV10-3,.,TGTGCCGTGGCCCCCGGGACAAACTCCTACGAGCAGTACTTC,CAVAPGTNSYEQYF
TRBD1,TRBJ1-4,TRBV7-3,.,TGTGCCAGCAGTGAACAGGGGCGCCCAACTAATGAAAAACTGTTTTTT,CASSEQGRPTNEKLFF
TRBD1,TRBJ2-7,TRBV11-1,.,TGTGCCAGCAGCTCTCCTGGGGCAGGGGGCCCCTACGAGCAGTACTTC,CASSSPGAGGPYEQYF
.,TRBJ1-1,TRBV5-1,.,TGCGCCAGCAGCTTTTTGACAGCCTCCAAAGTGAACACTGAAGCTTTCTTT,CASSFLTASKVNTEAFF
TRBD1,TRBJ1-6,TRBV16,.,TGTGCCAGCAGCCAATCACACCCTGACAGGGCGGATTCACCCCTCCACTTT,CASSQSHPDRADSPLHF
.,TRBJ2-2,TRBV2,.,TGTGCCAGCAGTGGCCGCCCGGGCACCGGGGAGCTGTTTTTT,CASSGRPGTGELFF
.,TRBJ1-5,TRBV5-1,.,TGCGCCAGCAGCTTGGAGGGGGTCGGCAATCAGCCCCAGCATTTT,CASSLEGVGNQPQHF
.,TRBJ2-1,TRBV4-1,.,TGCGCCAGCAGCTCGAACCCGGGGTACAATGAGCAGTTCTTC,CASSSNPGYNEQFF
.,TRBJ2-3,TRBV7-2,.,TGTGCCAGCAGCCAAATTCCTACTTACACAGATACGCAGTATTTT,CASSQIPTYTDTQYF
.,TRBJ1-5,TRBV6-6,.,TGTGCCAGCAGTTACCGATCCAATCAGCCCCAGCATTTT,CASSYRSNQPQHF
.,TRBJ1-5,TRBV11-2,.,TGTGCCAGCAGCTTTCCCGGAAACTTTCCGGGACGTAGCAATCAGCCCCAGCATTTT,CASSFPGNFPGRSNQPQHF
.,TRBJ2-5,TRBV7-9,.,TGTGCCAGCAGTCAGACTCAGGGGGGGCAAGAGACCCAGTACTTC,CASSQTQGGQETQYF
.,TRBJ2-2,TRBV5-1,once,TGCGCCAGCAGCCCAACCGGGGGGCCGAACACCGGGGAGCTGTTTTTT,CASSPTGGPNTGELFF